This T cell receptor beta chain derives from a study of blood T cell repertoires in COVID-19. TCRdb keeps only in-frame clones here, not all; method: immunoSEQ multiplex PCR. The sample lists roughly 120,000 clones; about 83% were seen once. Germline lookup yields CDR1 LGHNA and CDR2 YSLEER. After removal of 3 bases from V and 8 bases from J, the junction contained 7 bases not matched to a gene. The CDR3 totals 14 residues. This rearrangement joins TRBV4-3 to TRBJ1-2; 9 bases align to TRBD1. Input material: peripheral blood. The TCR sequence derives from a man aged 65-85 years with acute or convalescent COVID-19. The chain's CDR3 is CASSQGQGGEGYTF. The CDR3 DNA reads as TGCGCCAGCAGCCAGGGACAGGGCGGAGAGGGCTACACCTTC.